This T cell receptor (beta chain) was profiled in a study of cytomegalovirus exposure and HLA in healthy donors (dated by TCRdb to about 2017). Describing the broader study: According to an earlier analysis of 587 of the donors, roughly 180 million T cells yielded over 90 million unique TCR beta sequences and less than 300 Gb of sequence data. An early release covering 550 to 700 HLA-typed donors comprised roughly 300 gigabases of sequencing data and some 79 million unique TCR sequences. The T cell repertoires of about 700 subjects were profiled by immunosequencing and related to cytomegalovirus serostatus. Rather than drawing on any new phenotypic data, the later analysis identified candidate immune exposures from TCR beta sequences and the way those sequences occurred across donors. On average, about 200,000 unique TCR beta nucleotide sequences were sequenced per donor among several hundred genotyped donors of the cohort, with 15% to 20% of those sequences being non-productive. A later genetic analysis took genome-wide SNP genotypes for 398 of the 666 donors and used that subset as a discovery cohort. The study combined high-throughput TCR immunosequencing, statistical association of individual TCRs with disease status, and machine learning to predict cytomegalovirus infection status. Typing coverage differed by locus: A, B, C, DRB1 and DQB1 were typed in about 620-640 donors, DQA1 in 522, DPA1 in some 610, and DPB1 in around 440. An earlier analysis of a few hundred of the donors applied high-throughput TCR beta sequencing to assess whether each TCR beta V gene segment acted as functional or pseudogenic. All discovery cohort repertoires had been generated on a single sequencing platform. Of the roughly 400 genotyped donors, approximately 83% fell in the genetic ancestry cluster associated with self-reported Caucasian donors. Class I and class II HLA loci were covered by the typing at four-digit resolution. The study was designed to test whether signatures of past pathogen exposure could be identified by cataloging public T cell receptors. Besides the first cohort of roughly 700 subjects, a separate validation cohort made up of 120 different subjects was used. Several DR-DQ haplotypes were treated as single units for association and clustering because of strong linkage in the cohort. Donor age, sex, ethnicity and CMV serostatus were compiled alongside the repertoire data. To study patterns of TCR occurrence, a later analysis re-analyzed previously published TCR beta repertoires from 500 to 850 donors and added high-resolution HLA genotyping. The research as a whole found: A later analysis found that TCR association rates varied across HLA loci, with DRB1 alleles showing the most associated TCRs and HLA-C alleles the fewest. Specific HLA alleles were associated with about 17,000 TCR beta sequences at a false discovery rate of 0.05 in a later analysis. In vitro tests confirmed that a few of the cytomegalovirus-associated TCR beta chains recognize cytomegalovirus antigens. According to a later analysis, parvovirus B19, influenza, CMV and Epstein-Barr virus appeared linked to several top co-occurrence clusters. A further reported finding was that TCR beta sequences accurately predicted the HLA-A and HLA-B alleles for most subjects in the first cohort. The presence/absence analyses assumed that sequencing depth was roughly uniform across donors, and that assumption may not be true. Compared with the approximately 670-donor mean, donors in an Asian-associated ancestry cluster had fewer N-insertions in productive TCRs, according to a later genetic analysis. Assigning TCR associations to individual alleles was difficult when HLA alleles, especially DR and DQ, strongly co-occurred. Across donors, most TCR sequences were observed very rarely, whereas some public TCRs were present in many individuals. The classifier was reported to diagnose cytomegalovirus status with high specificity and sensitivity in both the original and validation cohorts. This cohort had only TCR beta chains sequenced, and the lack of alpha or paired-chain data limited which features could be detected. The earlier analysis of about 600 of the donors excluded roughly 17 rarely observed V segments, including chromosome 9 orphons, because counts were too low. Correlated functional status among segregating V segments might reflect linkage disequilibrium, but an unknown experimental factor could not be ruled out. The authors suggested that the approach could potentially be extended to other disease states and immunological phenotypes. A cluster of highly shared sequence variants was judged likely to represent a technical artifact of the sequencing pipeline. Some IMGT-functional V segments, including TRBV6-2 and TRBV6-3, could not be told apart with the 87-base-pair reads, so those segments were excluded. Broadly in line with IMGT annotations, most TCR beta V segments showed up in productive rearrangements about 87% or about 30% of the time in an earlier analysis of roughly 590 of the donors. According to a later analysis, most CMV-associated TCR beta chains appeared to be HLA-restricted, and the HLA associations seemed to be driven largely by CMV exposure. HLA typing was unavailable for some donors at each locus, so association tests used only the typed subset. The only immune exposure information available for the cohort was CMV serostatus. A later genetic analysis associated a missense DCLRE1C variant with V-gene and J-gene trimming of TCR beta chains, and an independent cohort replicated the association. The study gave a list of under 200 TCR beta chains associated with cytomegalovirus. Compared with equally common non-associated chains, HLA-associated TCR beta chains in a later analysis were more clonally expanded and had lower generation probabilities.

Notes on this clone: There is no known antigen for this receptor. Base-call qualities are not available, and no considerably larger clone is one nucleotide away.

The germline V gene supplies CDR1 SGHDT and CDR2 YYEEEE. V is pared back by 3 bases and J by 4 bases, with 13 bases lying between the germline termini. The CDR3 starts with the cysteine, ends with the phenylalanine, and has 14 residues. This entry keeps only the CDR3 DNA: 42 bases, framed from base 1. The cohort comprised around 700 healthy bone marrow donors. At the time of sampling, every cohort member was nominally healthy, though immune exposures that went unrecorded were likely present. The donor tested CMV seronegative and was one of the 352 seronegative cohort members. Every donor gave a peripheral blood sample, and the peripheral blood mononuclear cells from that sample were used for TCR beta sequencing. Genomic DNA was extracted from the blood cell samples with the Qiagen DNeasy Blood Extraction Kit. Libraries were built with the immunoSEQ multiplex PCR assay. For the multiplex PCR, a mixture combining 60 forward primers for TCR Vbeta segments and 13 reverse primers for TCR Jbeta segments was used. The CDR3 region of rearranged TCR beta genes was amplified from genomic DNA with a multiplex PCR assay. The Illumina HiSeq System was used to sequence the amplified TCR beta libraries as 87-base-pair reads. As for how the authors treated the data: A later analysis tallied some 79 million unique TCR beta chains across the 700 or so repertoires, and about 12 million of those chains were shared by two or more donors. A nearest-neighbor algorithm error-corrected the raw reads and collapsed the reads into unique sequences, merging closely related sequences to remove PCR and sequencing errors. To assign V, D and J gene segments, CDR3 sequences were aligned to IMGT reference sequences. For a sequence to be retained, a match of at least six nucleotides to both a V gene segment and a J gene segment was required. Rearrangements were classified as productive when the CDR3 lacked stop codons and remained in frame with V and J, and all other rearrangements were classified as non-productive. CDR3 was defined according to IMGT convention as the region running from the second conserved V-encoded cysteine to the conserved J-encoded phenylalanine. Sequences without an unambiguous match to a single V gene segment were excluded from the earlier analysis of 450 to 750 of the donors. In an earlier analysis of a few hundred of the donors, V segments were called functional above 56.7% productive rearrangements and were called segregating when the between-donor standard deviation exceeded 5%. A statistical classification framework was built to diagnose cytomegalovirus status from the catalog of TCR beta chain sequences. A later analysis assigned V and J genes by comparing TCR nucleotide sequences with IMGT/GENE-DB human TR gene sequences. Using the TCRdist pipeline, a later analysis assigned CDR3 sequences along with most-parsimonious VDJ recombination scenarios. In a later analysis, every TCR beta chain was defined by the combination of its CDR3 amino acid sequence and its V-gene family, and reads without a unique V-gene family were dropped. In a later analysis, a few hundred highly shared, low-generation-probability nucleotide sequences were removed to address suspected cross-contamination and a sequencing artifact. A later analysis calculated a clonal expansion index for each public chain from normalized within-repertoire ranks of inferred template counts. A later analysis computed generation probabilities with a VDJ recombination model fitted to out-of-frame rearrangements, and checked the results against IGoR. In a later analysis, hypergeometric tests were used to score TCR-TCR, TCR-HLA and TCR-CMV co-occurrence, with a repertoire-size bias correction applied to TCR pairs. In a later analysis, false discovery rates were estimated by permuting HLA or CMV assignments 20 times. In a later analysis, co-occurring TCRs were grouped using DBSCAN, with TCRdist sequence similarity added in when clustering inside HLA-allele-positive subsets. Co-occurrence clustering excluded repertoires with fewer than 30,000 or more than 120,000 public chains, plus five with anomalous nucleotide sharing. TCRdb retrieved this table from immuneACCESS and kept in-frame rearrangements only. Not all clones are present; in checked studies, unresolved V genes account for under half, and no reason is known for the remainder. For V, J and clone size, that table is used; D and trimming come from the DNA. For this sample there are some 140,000 clones; about 80% appear just once. In total, the top ten clones hold 2% to 2.5% of the sample.

Sequences were obtained from PBMCs. The TCR originated in a man aged 25-40 years in good health and CMV-seronegative. Recombination connected TRBV5-6 to TRBJ1-2; matching of 5 bases hints at TRBD1 as the D gene. The CDR3 region has the sequence CASSWWAGIYGYTF. The DNA is TGTGCCAGCAGCTGGTGGGCAGGGATCTATGGCTACACCTTC.